Shown below are 13 T cell receptor beta chains from a single sample sequenced in a study of Ad26.COV2.S vaccination and SARS-CoV-2 variants. Regarding treatment: roughly 20 received Ad26.COV2.S at low or high dose, single or two shots; 5 received placebo; per-sample allocation not given. Sampling was performed 63 days after the first vaccine or placebo injection. Sequencing used immunoSEQ multiplex PCR; TCRdb keeps in-frame clones, though not all of them. The data show a few hundred thousand clones, 80% to 90% seen once. This material consisted of peripheral blood, taken in a trial of Ad26.COV2.S vaccine versus placebo. The origin of the receptors is a person aged 18-60 years who received the Ad26.COV2.S COVID-19 vaccine or a placebo.

This clone turned up a few times. The rearrangement joins TRBV5-1 to TRBJ2-7, with TRBD2 identical over 14 bases. J was trimmed by 0 bases and V by 4 bases; bases with no gene match: 3. CDR3 size: 16 residues. The V gene's germline CDR1 is SGHRS and CDR2 YFSETQ. Here the CDR3 DNA reads TGCGCCAGCAGCGGGACTAGCGGGGGAGGCTCCTACGAGCAGTACTTC. Amino acid sequence: CASSGTSGGGSYEQYF.

The chain is built from TRBV5-1 and TRBJ2-1, with TRBD2 matching over 12 bases. J lost 10 bases, V lost 0 bases, and 8 bases had no gene match. Germline-derived CDR1 and CDR2 are SGHRS and YFSETQ. The CDR3 is 16 residues long. CDR3 sequence (DNA): TGCGCCAGCAGCTTGGAAGGACTAGCGGGGTTACGAGAGCAGTTCTTC. It specifies CASSLEGLAGLREQFF.

The chain joins TRBV2 to TRBJ2-7; D remains unclear. The germline gives CDR1 SNHLY, CDR2 FYNNEI. Trimming took off 5 bases at V and 0 bases at J, with 14 bases between the two ends. The CDR3 covers 15 residues. CDR3 region: CASSSDESSSYEQYF. The CDR3, as DNA: TGTGCCAGCAGTTCCGACGAATCGAGCTCCTACGAGCAGTACTTC.

The sample holds many counts of this clone. The rearrangement joins TRBV28 to TRBJ1-2; 8 bases line up with TRBD1. The CDR3 has 13 amino acids. Unmatched junction bases numbered 9, after V lost 10 bases and J lost 5 bases. Germline CDR1 MDHEN, CDR2 SYDVKM. In DNA, the CDR3 is TGTGCCATTAGACAGGGGTTGAGGTATGGCTACACCTTC. This encodes CAIRQGLRYGYTF.

With respect to this clone: Other DNA sequences in this sample translate to the same CDR3. The V and J genes are TRBV30 and TRBJ1-3; no reliable D call. Germline assignment: CDR1 GTSNPN and CDR2 SVGIG (reference sequence). V lost 0 bases and J lost 0, with 3 bases in between. The CDR3 has 13 amino acids. The CDR3 DNA sequence: TGTGCCTGGAGTGTACTCTCTGGAAACACCATATATTTT. Protein sequence: CAWSVLSGNTIYF.

CDR3 sequence (DNA): TGTGCCAGCAGCTTCGGCGGGTACACTGAAGCTTTCTTT. This encodes CASSFGGYTEAFF. This sequence joins TRBV7-9 and TRBJ1-1; D is uncertain. V shed 3 bases and J shed 3 bases, with 8 bases lying between them. Germline values: CDR1 SEHNR, CDR2 FQNEAQ (reference sequence). The CDR3 is made up of 13 amino acids.

V usage is TRBV6-1 and J usage is TRBJ1-5; perhaps TRBD1 as D (6 bases). The CDR3 spans 17 residues. The germline gives CDR1 MNHNS, CDR2 SASEGT. V was shortened by 4 bases and J by 4 bases, with 20 bases between the two germline ends. The CDR3 here is CASSGRHGQFSNQPQHF. CDR3 DNA sequence: TGTGCCAGCAGTGGTAGACACGGACAGTTTTCAAATCAGCCCCAGCATTTT.

The chain employs TRBV5-1 and TRBJ2-7; TRBD1 is a possible D gene (6 bases). V lost 3 bases and J lost 3, with 16 bases in between. Looked up from germline, CDR1 is SGHRS and CDR2 is YFSETQ. CDR3 length: 15 amino acids. The DNA for the CDR3 is TGCGCCAGCAGCTCCACAGGGAATAATCTCTACGAGCAGTACTTC. Encoded protein: CASSSTGNNLYEQYF.

This rearrangement joins TRBV11-3 to TRBJ2-2; 10 bases match TRBD1. The junction had 3 bases not matched to a gene; V was cut back by 3 bases and J by 5 bases. Per the germline V gene, CDR1 is SGHNT and CDR2 is YENEEA. This CDR3 has 15 amino acids. CDR3 sequence: CASSFGQGGTGELFF. The CDR3, as DNA: TGTGCCAGCAGCTTCGGACAGGGGGGGACCGGGGAGCTGTTTTTT. The full variable domain, with the rest looked up from reference TRBV11-3 and TRBJ2-2, is EAGVVQSPRYKIIEKKQPVAFWCNPISGHNTLYWYLQNLGQGPELLIRYENEEAVDDSQLPKDRFSAERLKGVDSTLKIQPAELGDSAVYLCASSFGQGGTGELFFGEGSRLTVL.

J is TRBJ2-3 and V is TRBV28; the D gene is possibly TRBD2 (5 bases). CDR3 length equals 11 residues. From germline, CDR1 is MDHEN and CDR2 SYDVKM. Between the trimmed V and J ends, which lost 6 bases and 8 bases, there was a span of 9 bases. CDR3 sequence: CASSGRGTQYF. In DNA, the CDR3 is TGTGCCAGCAGCGGACGGGGTACGCAGTATTTT.

The chain employs TRBV5-4 and TRBJ1-6, with 8 bases that match TRBD1. Per germline, CDR1 SGHNT and CDR2 YYREEE (reference sequence). V lost 2 bases to trimming and J lost 3 bases; unmatched junction nucleotides: 1. This CDR3 is built from 15 residues. CDR3 DNA: TGTGCCAGCAGCTTTGGACAGGGCTATAATTCACCCCTCCACTTT. Protein product: CASSFGQGYNSPLHF.

This chain uses TRBV6-1 with TRBJ1-5; D might be TRBD1 (6 bases). Germline CDR1 and CDR2: MNHNS and SASEGT. This CDR3 spans 14 amino acids. Trimming took off 3 bases at V and 6 bases at J, with 12 bases between the two ends. The DNA for the CDR3 is TGTGCCAGCAGTGAGAGAGGGGGAGGTCAGCCCCAGCATTTT. It is translated as CASSERGGGQPQHF.

V gene TRBV10-3 combines with J gene TRBJ2-6, with D unresolved. CDR1 and CDR2 from the germline V gene are ENHRY and SYGVKD. The CDR3 is 14 amino acids. V was shortened by 4 bases and J by 4 bases, with 8 bases between the two germline ends. Written as DNA, the CDR3 is TGTGCCATCAGTGTTGGCGAAGGGGCCAACGTCCTGACTTTC. It translates to CAISVGEGANVLTF.